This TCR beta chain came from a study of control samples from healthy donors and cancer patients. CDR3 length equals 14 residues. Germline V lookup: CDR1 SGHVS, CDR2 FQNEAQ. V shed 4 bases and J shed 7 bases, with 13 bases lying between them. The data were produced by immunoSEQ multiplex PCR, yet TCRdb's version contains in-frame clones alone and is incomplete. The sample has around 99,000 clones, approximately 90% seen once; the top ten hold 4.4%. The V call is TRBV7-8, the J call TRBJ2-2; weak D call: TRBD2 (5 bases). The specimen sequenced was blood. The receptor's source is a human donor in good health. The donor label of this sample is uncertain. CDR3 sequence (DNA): TGTGCCAGCAGCTGGTCCGGGATTAGCGGGGAGCTGTTTTTT. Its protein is CASSWSGISGELFF.